This TCR beta chain was captured in a study of blood T cell repertoires in COVID-19. Losses at the gene ends were 6 bases for V and 5 bases for J; bases not matched to a gene: 11. The CDR3 covers 17 residues. The germline gives CDR1 SNHLY, CDR2 FYNNEI. This clone was seen only once. TCRdb's table, derived via immunoSEQ multiplex PCR, lists solely in-frame clones and lacks some. The sample carries under 300,000 clones, around four fifths recorded once. The V and J genes are TRBV2 and TRBJ2-5, with 14 bases that match TRBD2. The receptor's source is a middle-aged woman with active or convalescent COVID-19. Specimen: peripheral blood. As DNA, the CDR3 is TGTGCCAGCAGCGCCGGGACTAGCGGGGGTGGGACGGAGACCCAGTACTTC. This translates into CASSAGTSGGGTETQYF.